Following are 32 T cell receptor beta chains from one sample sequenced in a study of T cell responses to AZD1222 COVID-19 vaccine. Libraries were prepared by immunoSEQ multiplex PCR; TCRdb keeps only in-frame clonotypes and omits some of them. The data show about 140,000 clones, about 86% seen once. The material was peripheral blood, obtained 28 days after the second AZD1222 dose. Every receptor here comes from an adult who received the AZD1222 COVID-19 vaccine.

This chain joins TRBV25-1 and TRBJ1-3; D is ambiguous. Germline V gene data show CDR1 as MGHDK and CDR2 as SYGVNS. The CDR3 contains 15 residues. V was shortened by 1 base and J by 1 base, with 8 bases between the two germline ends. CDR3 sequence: CASSESPGSGNTIYF. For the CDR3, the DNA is TGTGCCAGCAGTGAATCTCCGGGATCTGGAAACACCATATATTTT.

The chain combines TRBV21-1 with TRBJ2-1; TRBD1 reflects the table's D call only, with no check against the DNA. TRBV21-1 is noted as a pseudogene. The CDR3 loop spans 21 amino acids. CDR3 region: CASSKEGRDRLGPGFYNEQFF. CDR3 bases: TGTGCCAGCAGCAAGGAAGGTAGAGACAGGCTTGGCCCCGGATTTTACAATGAGCAGTTCTTC.

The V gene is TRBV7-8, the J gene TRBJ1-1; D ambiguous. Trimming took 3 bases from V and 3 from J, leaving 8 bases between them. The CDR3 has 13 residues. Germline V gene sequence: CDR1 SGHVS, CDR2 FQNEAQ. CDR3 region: CASSFTVYTEAFF. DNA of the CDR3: TGTGCCAGCAGCTTCACAGTCTACACTGAAGCTTTCTTT.

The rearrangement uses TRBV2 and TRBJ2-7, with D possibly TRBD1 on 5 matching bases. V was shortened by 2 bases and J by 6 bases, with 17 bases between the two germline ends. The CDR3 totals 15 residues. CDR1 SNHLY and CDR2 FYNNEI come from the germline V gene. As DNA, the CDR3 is TGTGCCAGCAGTGAAAGGGGTGGGTTGGTCGCCGAGCAGTACTTC. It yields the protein CASSERGGLVAEQYF.

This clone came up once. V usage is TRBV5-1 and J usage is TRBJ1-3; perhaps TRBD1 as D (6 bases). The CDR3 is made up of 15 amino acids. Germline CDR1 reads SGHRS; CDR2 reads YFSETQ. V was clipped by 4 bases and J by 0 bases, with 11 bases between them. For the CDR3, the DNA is TGCGCCAGCAGCGGGGGCGTTAGCTCTGGAAACACCATATATTTT. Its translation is CASSGGVSSGNTIYF.

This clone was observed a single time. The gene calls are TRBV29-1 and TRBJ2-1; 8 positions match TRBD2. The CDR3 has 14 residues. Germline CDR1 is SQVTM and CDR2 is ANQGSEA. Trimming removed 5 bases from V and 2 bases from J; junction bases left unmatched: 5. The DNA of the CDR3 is TGCAGCGTTAAACCGGGACTAGCCTACAATGAGCAGTTCTTC. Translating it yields CSVKPGLAYNEQFF.

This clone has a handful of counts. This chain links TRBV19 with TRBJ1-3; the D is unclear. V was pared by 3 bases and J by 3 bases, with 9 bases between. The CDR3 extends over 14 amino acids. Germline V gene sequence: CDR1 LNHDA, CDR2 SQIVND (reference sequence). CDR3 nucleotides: TGTGCCAGTAGTATCTCCATTGATGGAAACACCATATATTTT. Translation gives CASSISIDGNTIYF.

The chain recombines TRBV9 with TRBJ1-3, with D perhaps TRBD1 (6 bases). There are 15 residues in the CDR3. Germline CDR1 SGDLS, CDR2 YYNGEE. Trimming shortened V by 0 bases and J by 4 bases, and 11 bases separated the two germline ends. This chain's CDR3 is CASSVVGQRGNTIYF. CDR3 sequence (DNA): TGTGCCAGCAGCGTAGTAGGACAGAGAGGAAACACCATATATTTT.

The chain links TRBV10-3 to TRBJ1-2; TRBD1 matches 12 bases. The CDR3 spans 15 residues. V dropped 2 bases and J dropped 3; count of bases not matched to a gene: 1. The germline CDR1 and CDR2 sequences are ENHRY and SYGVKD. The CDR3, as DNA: TGTGCCATCAGTGAGGGGACAGGGGGCTACTATGGCTACACCTTC. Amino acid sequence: CAISEGTGGYYGYTF.

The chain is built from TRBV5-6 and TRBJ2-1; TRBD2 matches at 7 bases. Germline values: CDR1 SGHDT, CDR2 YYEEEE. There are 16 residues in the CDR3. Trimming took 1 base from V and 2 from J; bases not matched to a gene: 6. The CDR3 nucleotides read TGTGCCAGCAGCTTGCGCGCGGGAGTCCCCTACAATGAGCAGTTCTTC. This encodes CASSLRAGVPYNEQFF.

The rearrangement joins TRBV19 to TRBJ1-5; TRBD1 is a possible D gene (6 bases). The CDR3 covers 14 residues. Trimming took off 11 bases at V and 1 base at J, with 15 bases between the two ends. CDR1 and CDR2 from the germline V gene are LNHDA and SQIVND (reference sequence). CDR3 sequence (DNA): TGTGCCTCTCGTAAGGGGGGGAGCAATCAGCCCCAGCATTTT. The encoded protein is CASRKGGSNQPQHF.

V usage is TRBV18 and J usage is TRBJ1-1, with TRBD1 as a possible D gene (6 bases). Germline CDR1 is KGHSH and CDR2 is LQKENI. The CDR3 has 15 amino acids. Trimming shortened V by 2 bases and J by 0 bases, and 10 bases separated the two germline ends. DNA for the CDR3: TGTGCCAGCTCACCATTGGGGGACATGAACACTGAAGCTTTCTTT. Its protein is CASSPLGDMNTEAFF.

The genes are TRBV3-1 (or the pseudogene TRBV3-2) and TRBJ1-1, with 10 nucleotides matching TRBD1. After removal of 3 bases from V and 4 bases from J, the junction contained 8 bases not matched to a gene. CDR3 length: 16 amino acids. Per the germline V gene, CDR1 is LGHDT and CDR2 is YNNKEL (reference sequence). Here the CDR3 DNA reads TGTGCCAGCAGCCACACCACCGGGACAGGGGCCACTGAAGCTTTCTTT. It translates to CASSHTTGTGATEAFF.

CDR3: CASSNGGGSEQFF. The CDR3 DNA reads as TGTGCCAGTAGTAATGGGGGAGGGAGTGAGCAGTTCTTC. The gene calls are TRBV19 and TRBJ2-1; the match to TRBD2 covers 7 bases. This CDR3 has 13 residues. Germline lookup yields CDR1 LNHDA and CDR2 SQIVND (reference sequence). V lost 4 bases to trimming and J lost 9 bases; unmatched junction nucleotides: 6.

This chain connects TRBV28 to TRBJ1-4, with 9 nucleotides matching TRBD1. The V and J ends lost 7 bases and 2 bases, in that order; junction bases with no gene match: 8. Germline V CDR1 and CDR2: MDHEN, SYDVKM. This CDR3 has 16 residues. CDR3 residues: CASTTGGTGTNEKLFF. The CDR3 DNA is TGTGCCAGCACTACGGGGGGGACAGGGACTAATGAAAAACTGTTTTTT.

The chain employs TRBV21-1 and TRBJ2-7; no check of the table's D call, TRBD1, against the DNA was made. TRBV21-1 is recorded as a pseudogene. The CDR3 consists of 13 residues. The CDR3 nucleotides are TGTGCCAGCAAGTCCCTCCAGGACTACGAGCAGTACTTC. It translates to CASKSLQDYEQYF.

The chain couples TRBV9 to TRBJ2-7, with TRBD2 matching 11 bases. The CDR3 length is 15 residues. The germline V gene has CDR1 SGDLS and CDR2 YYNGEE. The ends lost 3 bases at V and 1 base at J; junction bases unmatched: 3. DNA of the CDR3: TGTGCCAGCAGCGAGGGACTAGCGGAGTCCTACGAGCAGTACTTC. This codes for CASSEGLAESYEQYF.

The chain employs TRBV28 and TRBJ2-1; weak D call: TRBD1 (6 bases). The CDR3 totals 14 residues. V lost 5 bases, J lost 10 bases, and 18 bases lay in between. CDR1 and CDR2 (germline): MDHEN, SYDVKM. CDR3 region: CASSLPGTPREQFF. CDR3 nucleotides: TGTGCCAGCAGTCTCCCCGGGACACCGAGGGAGCAGTTCTTC.

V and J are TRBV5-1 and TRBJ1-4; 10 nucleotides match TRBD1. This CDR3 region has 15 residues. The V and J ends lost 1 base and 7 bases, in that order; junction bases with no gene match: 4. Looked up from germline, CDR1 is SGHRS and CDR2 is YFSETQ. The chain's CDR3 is CASSLSGTGAEKLFF. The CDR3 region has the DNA TGCGCCAGCAGCTTGTCCGGGACAGGGGCTGAAAAACTGTTTTTT.

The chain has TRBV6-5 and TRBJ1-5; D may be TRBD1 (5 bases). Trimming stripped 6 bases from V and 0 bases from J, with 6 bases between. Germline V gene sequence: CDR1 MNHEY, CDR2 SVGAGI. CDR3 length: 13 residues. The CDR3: CASSDSSNQPQHF. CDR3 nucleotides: TGTGCCAGCAGCGACAGTAGCAATCAGCCCCAGCATTTT.

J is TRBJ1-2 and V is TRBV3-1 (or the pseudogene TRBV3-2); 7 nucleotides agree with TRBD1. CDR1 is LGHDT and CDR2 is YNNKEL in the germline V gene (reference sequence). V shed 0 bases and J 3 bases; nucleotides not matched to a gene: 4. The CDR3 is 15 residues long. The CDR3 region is CASSQDLTGDYGYTF. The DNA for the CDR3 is TGTGCCAGCAGCCAAGATCTTACAGGGGACTATGGCTACACCTTC.

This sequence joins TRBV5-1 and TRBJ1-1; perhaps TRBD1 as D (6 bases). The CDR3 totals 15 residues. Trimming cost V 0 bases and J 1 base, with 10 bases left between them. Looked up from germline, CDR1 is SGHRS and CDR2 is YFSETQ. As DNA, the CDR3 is TGCGCCAGCAGCTTGGATGGGACACCGAACACTGAAGCTTTCTTT. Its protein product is CASSLDGTPNTEAFF.

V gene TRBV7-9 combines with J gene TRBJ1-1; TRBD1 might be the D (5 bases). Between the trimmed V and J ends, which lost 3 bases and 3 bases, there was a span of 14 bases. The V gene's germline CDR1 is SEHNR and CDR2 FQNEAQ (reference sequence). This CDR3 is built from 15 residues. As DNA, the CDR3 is TGTGCCAGCAGCTTCGAGGGGCTGGGTGACACTGAAGCTTTCTTT. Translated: CASSFEGLGDTEAFF.

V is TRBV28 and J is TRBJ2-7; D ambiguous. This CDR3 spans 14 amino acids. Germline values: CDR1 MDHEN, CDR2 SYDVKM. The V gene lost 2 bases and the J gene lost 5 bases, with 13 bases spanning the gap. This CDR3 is CASSLSFSTHEQYF. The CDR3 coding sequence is TGTGCCAGCAGTTTAAGTTTTAGCACCCACGAGCAGTACTTC.

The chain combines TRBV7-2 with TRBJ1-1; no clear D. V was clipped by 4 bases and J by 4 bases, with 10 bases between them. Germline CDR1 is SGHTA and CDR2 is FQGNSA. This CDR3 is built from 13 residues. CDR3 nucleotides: TGTGCCAGCAGCTACGGGGTAAGCACTGAAGCTTTCTTT. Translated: CASSYGVSTEAFF.

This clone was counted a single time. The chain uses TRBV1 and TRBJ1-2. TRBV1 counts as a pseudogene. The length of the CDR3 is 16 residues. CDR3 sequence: CTSSQGGANWFYGYTF. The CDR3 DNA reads TGCACCAGCAGCCAAGGGGGGGCTAATTGGTTCTATGGCTACACCTTC.

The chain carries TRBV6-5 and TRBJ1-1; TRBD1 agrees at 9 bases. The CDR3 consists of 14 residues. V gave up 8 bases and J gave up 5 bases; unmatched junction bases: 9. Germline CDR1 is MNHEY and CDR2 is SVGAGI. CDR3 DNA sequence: TGTGCCAGCGGGGACCCCGGGACAGGGACTGAAGCTTTCTTT. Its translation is CASGDPGTGTEAFF.

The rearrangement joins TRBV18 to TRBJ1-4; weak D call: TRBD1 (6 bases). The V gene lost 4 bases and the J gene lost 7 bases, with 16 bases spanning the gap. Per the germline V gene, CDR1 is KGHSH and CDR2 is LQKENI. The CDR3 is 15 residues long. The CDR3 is CASSLNRALGEKLFF. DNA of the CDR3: TGTGCCAGCTCACTCAACAGGGCTCTCGGTGAAAAACTGTTTTTT.

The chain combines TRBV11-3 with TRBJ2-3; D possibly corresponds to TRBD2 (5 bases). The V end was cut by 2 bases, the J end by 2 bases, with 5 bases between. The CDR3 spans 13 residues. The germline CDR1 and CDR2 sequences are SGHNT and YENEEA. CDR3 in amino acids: CASSLRDTDTQYF. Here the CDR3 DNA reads TGTGCCAGCAGCTTACGGGACACAGATACGCAGTATTTT.

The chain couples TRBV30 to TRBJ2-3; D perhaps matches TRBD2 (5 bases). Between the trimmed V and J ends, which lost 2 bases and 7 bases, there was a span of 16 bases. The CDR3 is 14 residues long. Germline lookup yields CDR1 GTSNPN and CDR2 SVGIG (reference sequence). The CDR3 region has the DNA TGTGCCTGGAGTTTCCTCCGGGCGGGTAATACGCAGTATTTT. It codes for CAWSFLRAGNTQYF.

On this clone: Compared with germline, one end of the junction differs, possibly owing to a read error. The CDR3 DNA follows: TGTGCCAGCAGTCACTCAGGGGATTACAATGAGCAGTTCTTC. This codes for CASSHSGDYNEQFF. The chain is built from TRBV6-6 and TRBJ2-1; tentative D call: TRBD1 (6 bases). The CDR3 is 14 amino acids. CDR1 is MNHNY, CDR2 SVGAGI, per germline (reference sequence).

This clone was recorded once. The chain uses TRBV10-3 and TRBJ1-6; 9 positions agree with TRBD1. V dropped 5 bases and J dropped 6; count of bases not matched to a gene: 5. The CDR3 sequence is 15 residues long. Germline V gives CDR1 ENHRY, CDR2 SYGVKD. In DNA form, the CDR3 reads TGTGCCATCAGTCGGGACAGGGTTGTTAATTCACCCCTCCACTTT. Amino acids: CAISRDRVVNSPLHF.